The 24 T cell receptor beta chains presented below share a single source sample, sequenced in a study of T cells in Graves' hyperthyroidism and ophthalmopathy. What was amplified from RNA transcripts were TCR beta CDR3 regions. RT-PCR in the first round (using the HTBI primer set) targeted the TCR CDR3. TCRdb re-called the multiplex PCR reads through MiXCR, storing one row per CDR3 protein. The table lists over 350,000 distinct CDR3 sequences, about a fifth of them singletons. The sample taken for sequencing was blood. These receptors originate from a man aged 18 to 30 with Graves' ophthalmopathy.

This clonotype was observed many times. This chain joins TRBV5-1 and TRBJ2-3; 7 positions match TRBD2. The CDR3 has 15 amino acids. Germline V gene sequence: CDR1 SGHRS, CDR2 YFSETQ. After removal of 2 bases from V and 1 base from J, the junction contained 4 bases not matched to a gene. The CDR3, as DNA: TGCGCCAGCAGCTTCCGCGGGGGAGGCACAGATACGCAGTATTTT. Its translation is CASSFRGGGTDTQYF.

This clonotype was observed many times. The chain carries TRBV2 and TRBJ1-6; D gene ambiguous. The V and J ends lost 2 bases and 8 bases respectively, with 7 bases between them. The CDR3 extends over 13 amino acids. CDR1 SNHLY and CDR2 FYNNEI come from the germline V gene. This chain's CDR3 is CASSERGDSPLHF. The CDR3 nucleotides are TGTGCCAGCAGTGAACGGGGAGATTCACCCCTCCACTTT.

This clonotype was seen many times. This chain connects TRBV7-8 to TRBJ2-5, with 7 positions matching TRBD1. CDR3 length: 14 amino acids. With V trimmed by 2 bases and J by 5 bases, 5 bases remained unmatched. Germline V gene sequence: CDR1 SGHVS, CDR2 FQNEAQ. CDR3 bases: TGTGCCAGCAGCTTACAGACAGGGCTGGAGACCCAGTACTTC. It is translated as CASSLQTGLETQYF. The full variable domain, in which reference TRBV7-8 and TRBJ2-5 provide the parts outside the CDR3, is GAGVSQSPRYKVAKRGQDVALRCDPISGHVSLFWYQQALGQGPEFLTYFQNEAQLDKSGLPSDRFFAERPEGSVSTLKIQRTQQEDSAVYLCASSLQTGLETQYFGPGTRLLVL.

The CDR3 here is CASSSTMARDTEAFF. The CDR3 nucleotides read TGTGCCAGCAGCTCAACTATGGCTAGGGACACTGAAGCTTTCTTT. The chain uses TRBV7-9 and TRBJ1-1; D not resolved. Germline lookup yields CDR1 SEHNR and CDR2 FQNEAQ (reference sequence). Trimming cost V 4 bases and J 3 bases, with 15 bases left between them. The CDR3 has 15 amino acids.

The V call is TRBV6-2 or TRBV6-3, the J call TRBJ2-7, with a tentative D call TRBD1 (6 bases). Trimming took 5 bases from V and 3 from J, leaving 14 bases between them. CDR3 length: 14 residues. Germline V gene data show CDR1 as MNHEY and CDR2 as SVGEGT. In DNA, the CDR3 is TGTGCCAGCAGTGCCCCGGGACATCTCTACGAGCAGTACTTC. It translates to CASSAPGHLYEQYF.

This clonotype was seen many times. The chain joins TRBV6-1 to TRBJ2-3, with TRBD2 matching over 8 bases. Unmatched junction bases numbered 15, after V lost 11 bases and J lost 5 bases. This CDR3 spans 15 amino acids. Germline V gene data show CDR1 as MNHNS and CDR2 as SASEGT. The CDR3 spells CASSEIPGRGDTQYF. The CDR3 DNA reads TGTGCCTCATCAGAAATACCCGGGAGGGGAGATACGCAGTATTTT.

This clonotype has a count of ten or more. J is TRBJ1-3 and V is TRBV11-2, with 7 bases fitting TRBD1. The V and J ends lost 5 bases and 0 bases, in that order; junction bases with no gene match: 7. The CDR3 totals 16 residues. CDR1 is SGHAT and CDR2 is FQNNGV in the germline V gene. The CDR3 coding sequence is TGTGCCAGCAGCCCGATGGGACAGTTCTCTGGAAACACCATATATTTT. Translated, it gives CASSPMGQFSGNTIYF. Full variable domain (missing parts from reference TRBV11-2 and TRBJ1-3): EAGVAQSPRYKIIEKRQSVAFWCNPISGHATLYWYQQILGQGPKLLIQFQNNGVVDDSQLPKDRFSAERLKGVDSTLKIQPAKLEDSAVYLCASSPMGQFSGNTIYFGEGSWLTVV.

This clonotype was observed a handful of times. The V call is TRBV5-1, the J call TRBJ2-5, with a possible D match to TRBD2 (6 bases). This CDR3 region has 14 residues. Trimming took 3 bases from V and 2 from J, leaving 11 bases between them. Germline assignment: CDR1 SGHRS and CDR2 YFSETQ. The CDR3 region is CASSWRVNQETQYF. The CDR3 nucleotides are TGCGCCAGCAGCTGGAGGGTGAATCAAGAGACCCAGTACTTC. The variable domain in full, with the rest retrieved from reference TRBV5-1 and TRBJ2-5, is KAGVTQTPRYLIKTRGQQVTLSCSPISGHRSVSWYQQTPGQGLQFLFEYFSETQRNKGNFPGRFSGRQFSNSRSEMNVSTLELGDSALYLCASSWRVNQETQYFGPGTRLLVL.

This clonotype showed up many times. The J gene is TRBJ2-1, the V gene TRBV7-9, with 10 bases lining up with TRBD2. Trimming removed 3 bases from V and 8 bases from J; junction bases left unmatched: 7. The CDR3 contains 15 residues. CDR1 is SEHNR and CDR2 is FQNEAQ in the germline V gene (reference sequence). CDR3 sequence: CASSLGLAGVYEQFF. The CDR3 bases are TGTGCCAGCAGCTTGGGGCTAGCGGGGGTCTATGAGCAGTTCTTC.

This clonotype was counted many times. The J gene is TRBJ2-3, the V gene TRBV5-1; 11 bases align to TRBD2. Per germline, CDR1 SGHRS and CDR2 YFSETQ. Trimming removed 1 base from V and 6 bases from J; junction bases left unmatched: 4. The CDR3 contains 15 residues. The CDR3 region is CASSLIAGGLDTQYF. CDR3 sequence (DNA): TGCGCCAGCAGCTTGATAGCGGGGGGGCTCGATACGCAGTATTTT.

This clonotype has ten or more counts. The chain joins TRBV24-1 to TRBJ2-1; D is uncertain. The length of the CDR3 is 14 residues. Trimming removed 1 base from V and 2 bases from J, with 5 bases in between. Germline loops: CDR1 KGHDR, CDR2 SFDVKD. CDR3 in DNA: TGTGCCACCAGTGATTTCCCAGCCTACAATGAGCAGTTCTTC. Its protein is CATSDFPAYNEQFF.

The chain couples TRBV7-6 to TRBJ2-7, with D hard to call. Germline CDR1 reads SGHVS; CDR2 reads FNYEAQ. V was shortened by 5 bases and J by 2 bases, with 13 bases between the two germline ends. The CDR3 consists of 14 residues. This CDR3 is CASSPLIRAYEQYF. The CDR3 region has the DNA TGTGCCAGCAGCCCCCTGATCCGGGCCTACGAGCAGTACTTC.

This clonotype was picked up one time. A read error may be the cause here, since a much bigger clone is one base away. The gene calls are TRBV2 and TRBJ1-2, with D possibly TRBD1 on 6 matching bases. The CDR3 loop spans 14 amino acids. Trimming cost V 6 bases and J 4 bases, with 15 bases left between them. CDR1 and CDR2 from the germline V gene are SNHLY and FYNNEI. The CDR3 is CASRNRESIYGYTF. CDR3 coding DNA: TGTGCCAGCAGGAACAGGGAGTCGATCTATGGCTACACCTTC.

This clonotype was seen ten or more times. The rearrangement uses TRBV28 and TRBJ1-5; 7 bases are shared with TRBD1. V was pared by 6 bases and J by 0 bases, with 14 bases of the junction left unmatched. This CDR3 is built from 18 residues. Germline V lookup: CDR1 MDHEN, CDR2 SYDVKM. CDR3 in amino acids: CASRTGTAFTYSNQPQHF. DNA for the CDR3: TGTGCCAGCAGAACCGGGACAGCCTTTACCTATAGCAATCAGCCCCAGCATTTT.

In this sample, this clonotype turned up many times. The chain employs TRBV18 and TRBJ1-1; D is unclear. Trimming cost V 2 bases and J 7 bases, with 5 bases left between them. CDR3 length equals 11 residues. The germline V gene has CDR1 KGHSH and CDR2 LQKENI. The CDR3 DNA sequence: TGTGCCAGCTCACCAGACGGTGAAGCTTTCTTT. Its translation: CASSPDGEAFF.

This chain connects TRBV25-1 to TRBJ2-1; D ambiguous. The CDR3 is made up of 13 amino acids. From germline, CDR1 is MGHDK and CDR2 SYGVNS. V gave up 5 bases and J gave up 6 bases, with 11 bases separating them. CDR3 in amino acids: CASSITVVNEQFF. DNA of the CDR3: TGTGCCAGCAGTATCACCGTCGTCAATGAGCAGTTCTTC.

This clonotype was counted ten times or more. The genes are TRBV20-1 and TRBJ1-5; D unresolved. The CDR3 sequence is 12 residues long. CDR1 DFQATT and CDR2 SNEGSKA come from the germline V gene (reference sequence). With 0 bases removed from V and 6 bases from J, the gap between germline ends came to 6 bases. In DNA, the CDR3 is TGCAGTGCTAGAGATACGAGTCAGCCCCAGCATTTT. This encodes CSARDTSQPQHF.

This clonotype appeared many times. V usage is TRBV18 and J usage is TRBJ1-1; a possible D gene is TRBD1 (5 bases). CDR3 size: 13 residues. Deletions cut 8 bases from V and 10 bases from J, with 20 bases between. Germline CDR1 and CDR2: KGHSH and LQKENI. CDR3 DNA sequence: TGTGCCAGCACCTCAACTATTGGACAACTAGCTTTCTTT. Encoded protein: CASTSTIGQLAFF.

The CDR3, as DNA: TGTGCCACCGGGGGGGGGGACGCGAACACCGGGGAGCTGTTTTTT. Protein sequence: CATGGGDANTGELFF. The chain employs TRBV10-3 and TRBJ2-2, with 8 bases lining up with TRBD2. Germline trimming cut 10 bases from V and 0 bases from J; bases unmatched to any gene: 7. This CDR3 contains 15 residues. CDR1 is ENHRY and CDR2 is SYGVKD in the germline V gene.

This clonotype occurred a few times. The chain couples TRBV6-1 to TRBJ1-1; D possibly corresponds to TRBD1 (6 bases). V was trimmed by 7 bases and J by 5 bases, leaving 14 bases between them. Germline V CDR1 and CDR2: MNHNS, SASEGT. CDR3 length: 13 amino acids. The CDR3: CASTKEGGTEAFF. CDR3 nucleotides: TGTGCCAGCACTAAAGAGGGGGGAACTGAAGCTTTCTTT.

This clonotype was counted only a few times. CDR3 nucleotide sequence: TGTGCCAGCAGCGTAGGTCCAGGGGACACTGAAGCTTTCTTT. This codes for CASSVGPGDTEAFF. This chain links TRBV9 with TRBJ1-1; tentatively, D is TRBD1 (6 bases). The germline V and J ends were trimmed by 0 bases and 3 bases, with 9 bases remaining between them. The CDR3 sequence is 14 residues long. Germline V CDR1 and CDR2: SGDLS, YYNGEE.

This clonotype was found many times. The V gene is TRBV5-1, the J gene TRBJ1-1, with 7 bases that match TRBD1. Per the germline V gene, CDR1 is SGHRS and CDR2 is YFSETQ. The CDR3 consists of 13 residues. Trimming at V came to 8 bases and at J to 6 bases, leaving 10 bases not matched to a gene. The CDR3 sequence: CASLGQGDSEAFF. The CDR3 DNA reads TGCGCCAGTCTGGGGCAGGGGGACTCTGAAGCTTTCTTT.

There are many counts of this clonotype. The chain employs TRBV2 and TRBJ2-7; D is undetermined. Germline CDR1 and CDR2: SNHLY and FYNNEI. The CDR3 is 11 amino acids. Trimming pared 7 bases from V and 2 bases from J, leaving 6 bases between. The CDR3 region is CASTGTYEQYF. In DNA, the CDR3 is TGTGCCAGCACTGGGACCTACGAGCAGTACTTC.

This clonotype was observed many times. The chain recombines TRBV18 with TRBJ1-1; maybe TRBD1 (6 bases). Germline loops: CDR1 KGHSH, CDR2 LQKENI. This CDR3 region has 15 residues. Trimming removed 6 bases from V and 1 base from J, with 15 bases in between. CDR3 DNA: TGTGCCAGCTCGTTGGACAGACTGAGGAACACTGAAGCTTTCTTT. Translating it yields CASSLDRLRNTEAFF.